This TCR beta chain was retrieved from a study of regulatory T cells in long-lasting Graves disease. Study-level findings and limits: The study found persistent patients shared more public clonotypes (more than 2,500) than new patients (about 1,000). Gene preferences differed: TRBV28, TRBJ1-2, TRBJ2-5 in persistent cases.

The time point denotes: persistent/refractory GD, antithyroid drugs over 5 years with positive TRAb. From PBMCs, RNA was extracted and then used to make the TCR library. This clonotype has a count of ten or more. Its specificity is not known. This CDR3 is built from 10 residues. The V end lost 10 bases, the J end lost 4 bases, and 7 bases lay between the germline ends. Germline assignment: CDR1 MNHNS and CDR2 SASEGT. The authors built TCR beta libraries using iRepertoire HTBI primers and Arm-PCR of CDR3 regions. TCRdb redid the calling of the multiplex PCR reads with MiXCR, one entry per CDR3 protein. The table has about 470,000 distinct CDR3 sequences, less than 25% seen once.

The source was peripheral blood mononuclear cells (PBMCs), collected when the disease was refractory, from a patient treated with antithyroid drugs. The chain links TRBV6-1 to TRBJ2-5, with unresolved D. The sequence derives from a female donor with Graves disease. The CDR3 loop reads CATGRETQYF. CDR3 nucleotides: TGTGCCACCGGTCGAGAGACCCAGTACTTC.